The rows below give T cell receptor beta chains drawn from one sample of a study of blood T cell repertoires in COVID-19. Assay used: immunoSEQ multiplex PCR; TCRdb lists only in-frame clones, some missing. The table shows approximately 200,000 clones, with 81% occurring only once. Specimen: peripheral blood. These receptors all stem from a woman older than 75 with COVID-19, enrolled during active disease. CDR3s include the opening cysteine and the closing phenylalanine or tryptophan. The D gene is left open where the match is weak. Expanded clones get a size class; other rows say once, few or many, or leave the size out.

v_gene	abundance	d_gene	j_gene	CDR3nt	CDR3aa
TRBV5-1	NA	NA	TRBJ1-3	TGCGCCAGCAGCTTTGGGCAGGCCCTCTCTGGAAACACCATATATTTT	CASSFGQALSGNTIYF
TRBV3-1/TRBV3-2	NA	NA	TRBJ2-7	TGTGCCAGCAGCCAAGTCGGCCCTTACGAGCGGTACTTC	CASSQVGPYERYF
TRBV28	NA	TRBD1	TRBJ2-7	TGTGCCAGCAGTCCGACAGGGGTTTACGAGCAGTACTTC	CASSPTGVYEQYF
TRBV18	NA	TRBD2	TRBJ2-3	TGTGCCAGCTCACCCTCCGGGACTAGCGCAAATACGCAGTATTTT	CASSPSGTSANTQYF
TRBV18	few	NA	TRBJ1-6	TGTGCCAGCTCACCGGGGGGATCCTATAATTCACCCCTCCACTTT	CASSPGGSYNSPLHF
TRBV3-1/TRBV3-2	NA	TRBD1	TRBJ1-6	TGTGCCAGCAGCCAAAATCCAGGGGGTAATTCACCCCTCCACTTT	CASSQNPGGNSPLHF
TRBV5-6	NA	TRBD1	TRBJ1-2	TGTGCCAGCAGCAGGACAGGTCTGGAGGGGACCTTC	CASSRTGLEGTF
TRBV6-5	once	NA	TRBJ1-1	TGTGCCAGCAGGAGAAGAGATTTGAACACTGAAGCTTTCTTT	CASRRRDLNTEAFF
TRBV4-3	NA	TRBD2	TRBJ2-3	TGCGCCAGCAGCCACAAGCGGGGGGGCACAGATACGCAGTATTTT	CASSHKRGGTDTQYF
TRBV5-1	NA	NA	TRBJ2-5	TGCGCCAGCAGCTTGGAGTCACTCCAAGAGACCCAGTACTTC	CASSLESLQETQYF
TRBV25-1	NA	NA	TRBJ2-3	TGTGCCAGCAGTGAATACAGAGGAAACACAGATACGCAGTATTTT	CASSEYRGNTDTQYF